The 22 T cell receptor beta chains presented below share a single source sample, sequenced in a study of T cell responses to AZD1222 COVID-19 vaccine. The repertoire was sequenced with immunoSEQ multiplex PCR; TCRdb's copy has only in-frame clones and lacks some. The profile covers about 69,000 clones, with 75% to 90% appearing a single time and 11% to 15% taken by the ten largest. The sample consisted of peripheral blood, taken 28 days after the second AZD1222 dose. These TCRs come from an adult who received the AZD1222 COVID-19 vaccine.

The chain is built from TRBV7-9 and TRBJ2-6; D is unresolved. This CDR3 comprises 15 residues. CDR1 and CDR2 from the germline V gene are SEHNR and FQNEAQ (reference sequence). V was trimmed by 3 bases and J by 2 bases, leaving 8 bases between them. The DNA for the CDR3 is TGTGCCAGCAGCTTGTTTGTGGCTGGGGCCAACGTCCTGACTTTC. This translates into CASSLFVAGANVLTF.

The V and J genes are TRBV27 and TRBJ2-3, with 7 bases aligning to TRBD2. V gave up 2 bases and J gave up 8 bases; unmatched junction bases: 7. The length of the CDR3 is 14 residues. Looked up from germline, CDR1 is MNHEY and CDR2 is SMNVEV (reference sequence). Here the CDR3 DNA reads TGTGCCAGCAGTTTAAGGCTAGCGGAGACTACGCAGTATTTT. It encodes CASSLRLAETTQYF.

This clone was detected a few times. J is TRBJ1-5 and V is TRBV6-1; no definite D call. V lost 2 bases, J lost 4 bases, and 3 bases lay in between. CDR3 length equals 12 residues. Per the germline V gene, CDR1 is MNHNS and CDR2 is SASEGT. CDR3 bases: TGTGCCAGCAGTGAACTTAATCAGCCCCAGCATTTT. It is translated as CASSELNQPQHF.

CDR3 in DNA: TGTGCCAGCTGGAGCGGGGGGGCTAGCTTGGAGACCCAGTACTTC. It specifies CASWSGGASLETQYF. The V and J genes are TRBV6-5 and TRBJ2-5; the match to TRBD2 covers 10 bases. Germline V gives CDR1 MNHEY, CDR2 SVGAGI. J lost 5 bases, V lost 8 bases, and 11 bases had no gene match. The CDR3 spans 15 residues.

This clone has a handful of counts. The chain is built from TRBV4-1 and TRBJ2-7; weak D call: TRBD1 (6 bases). CDR3 size: 15 residues. The ends were cut back, 3 bases at V and 5 bases at J, with 17 bases in the middle. In germline, CDR1 is MGHRA, CDR2 YSYEKL. The CDR3 nucleotides are TGCGCCAGCAGCCAGTTCCAGGGGATTCGCAACGAGCAGTACTTC. This translates into CASSQFQGIRNEQYF.

V and J are TRBV11-2 and TRBJ2-2, with 8 bases matching TRBD2. CDR1 and CDR2 from the germline V gene are SGHAT and FQNNGV. This CDR3 is built from 17 residues. V gave up 5 bases and J gave up 5 bases; unmatched junction bases: 13. CDR3 nucleotides: TGTGCCAGCAGCCCCAGCCTAGGGCGGGGGGAGACCGGGGAGCTGTTTTTT. Its protein is CASSPSLGRGETGELFF.

The chain is built from TRBV9 and TRBJ2-7; possibly TRBD1 or TRBD2 for D (6 bases each). Germline loops: CDR1 SGDLS, CDR2 YYNGEE. The CDR3 length is 14 residues. Trimming took 0 bases from V and 3 from J, leaving 10 bases between them. CDR3 residues: CASSVEGGSYEQYF. As DNA, the CDR3 is TGTGCCAGCAGCGTAGAGGGGGGAAGCTACGAGCAGTACTTC.

The chain has TRBV7-8 and TRBJ1-6, with D tentatively TRBD1 (5 bases). Germline V lookup: CDR1 SGHVS, CDR2 FQNEAQ. The length of the CDR3 is 15 residues. The V end was cut by 1 base, the J end by 6 bases, with 10 bases between. CDR3 amino acids: CASSLVSDSNSPLHF. The CDR3, as DNA: TGTGCCAGCAGCTTAGTATCCGACAGTAATTCACCCCTCCACTTT.

The CDR3 DNA reads as TGTGCCAGCAGCTTTGGGTTCGGGGGAACTAATGAAAAACTGTTTTTT. Residues: CASSFGFGGTNEKLFF. The V and J genes are TRBV12-1 and TRBJ1-4. TRBV12-1 is listed as a pseudogene. The CDR3 runs 16 residues.

Only a few counts were recorded for this clone. V usage is TRBV4-3 and J usage is TRBJ2-7; no definite D call. The V end was cut by 0 bases, the J end by 0 bases, with 9 bases between. This CDR3 contains 15 residues. Germline loops: CDR1 LGHNA, CDR2 YSLEER. The CDR3 spells CASSQDFSNSYEQYF. CDR3 in DNA: TGCGCCAGCAGCCAAGATTTTAGTAACTCCTACGAGCAGTACTTC.

The chain has TRBV10-3 and TRBJ2-5; the match to TRBD1 covers 7 bases. Germline CDR1 ENHRY, CDR2 SYGVKD. V lost 2 bases, J lost 2 bases, and 2 bases stayed unmatched. This CDR3 region has 14 residues. CDR3 loop: CAISEPGQQETQYF. The CDR3 coding sequence is TGTGCCATCAGTGAGCCGGGACAGCAAGAGACCCAGTACTTC.

This clone was recorded a few times. The V and J genes are TRBV27 and TRBJ2-2; 7 nucleotides agree with TRBD1. The germline CDR1 and CDR2 sequences are MNHEY and SMNVEV (reference sequence). This CDR3 is 15 amino acids long. Unmatched junction bases numbered 11, after V lost 5 bases and J lost 8 bases. In DNA form, the CDR3 reads TGTGCCAGCAGTACCAGAGGACAGGTTCGGGGGGAGCTGTTTTTT. It specifies CASSTRGQVRGELFF.

This clone was detected a few times. The chain is built from TRBV2 and TRBJ2-1, with 12 bases matching TRBD2. The V segment lost 3 bases and the J segment 10 bases; nucleotides outside the gene matches: 7. This CDR3 region has 15 residues. Per germline, CDR1 SNHLY and CDR2 FYNNEI. The CDR3 protein is CASSERLAGGKEQFF. DNA of the CDR3: TGTGCCAGCAGTGAGCGGCTAGCGGGGGGGAAGGAGCAGTTCTTC.

J is TRBJ1-3 and V is TRBV5-4; no clear D gene. The CDR3 has 16 residues. V gave up 2 bases and J gave up 1 base, with 13 bases separating them. Germline CDR1 and CDR2: SGHNT and YYREEE (reference sequence). The CDR3 here is CASSFTVRGSGNTIYF. The CDR3 DNA reads as TGTGCCAGCAGCTTTACGGTCCGTGGGTCTGGAAACACCATATATTTT.

V gene TRBV6-6 combines with J gene TRBJ2-7; 8 bases match TRBD1. With V trimmed by 7 bases and J by 6 bases, 11 bases remained unmatched. From germline, CDR1 is MNHNY and CDR2 SVGAGI (reference sequence). The CDR3 sequence is 14 residues long. CDR3 residues: CASIVGTGGGEQYF. DNA for the CDR3: TGTGCCAGCATCGTCGGGACAGGAGGTGGCGAGCAGTACTTC.

This clone appeared once. The chain joins TRBV7-2 to TRBJ1-1, with 7 bases fitting TRBD1. Germline V gene data show CDR1 as SGHTA and CDR2 as FQGNSA. This CDR3 has 13 amino acids. V lost 5 bases and J lost 6; bases outside the gene matches: 6. CDR3 region: CASSGQVGSEAFF. CDR3 coding DNA: TGTGCCAGCAGCGGACAGGTAGGGTCTGAAGCTTTCTTT.

The rearrangement links TRBV30 to TRBJ1-5; D unclear. Germline V gene lookup returns CDR1 GTSNPN and CDR2 SVGIG (reference sequence). V lost 0 bases, J lost 9 bases, and 15 bases lay in between. The CDR3 runs to 14 residues. CDR3 sequence (DNA): TGTGCCTGGAGTGTACGGTCCGCTCAAGCGCCCCAGCATTTT. The encoded protein is CAWSVRSAQAPQHF.

This clone was observed many times. The chain employs TRBV3-1 (or the pseudogene TRBV3-2) and TRBJ1-6, with D perhaps matching TRBD1 (5 bases). Trimming removed 2 bases at V and 3 bases at J, with 14 bases between. Germline lookup yields CDR1 LGHDT and CDR2 YNNKEL (reference sequence). The CDR3 totals 17 residues. The DNA of the CDR3 is TGTGCCAGCAGCCAACGAACGCCGGGACTCTATAATTCACCCCTCCACTTT. Protein sequence: CASSQRTPGLYNSPLHF.

The V and J genes are TRBV7-9 and TRBJ2-7, with a possible D match to TRBD2 (5 bases). The CDR3 is 14 residues long. CDR1 and CDR2 from the germline V gene are SEHNR and FQNEAQ (reference sequence). V lost 2 bases, J lost 5 bases, and 13 bases lay in between. The CDR3 sequence is CASSLKDFQDEQYF. The CDR3 bases are TGTGCCAGCAGCTTAAAGGACTTCCAGGACGAGCAGTACTTC.

V is TRBV20-1 and J is TRBJ1-4, with a weak D call TRBD1 (5 bases). The CDR3 consists of 14 residues. V was clipped by 3 bases and J by 7 bases, with 15 bases between them. Germline CDR1 is DFQATT and CDR2 is SNEGSKA (reference sequence). The DNA for the CDR3 is TGCAGTGCTAGTCCCGGAACCCAGGGTGAAAAACTGTTTTTT. It is translated as CSASPGTQGEKLFF.

The rearrangement links TRBV7-2 to TRBJ2-7, with TRBD2 matching over 14 bases. Germline lookup yields CDR1 SGHTA and CDR2 FQGNSA. The CDR3 consists of 19 residues. V was pared by 1 base and J by 3 bases, with 11 bases of the junction left unmatched. CDR3 loop: CASSLDRPGLAGAHYEQYF. CDR3 coding DNA: TGTGCCAGCAGCTTAGATCGACCGGGACTAGCGGGGGCCCACTACGAGCAGTACTTC.

V and J are TRBV7-9 and TRBJ1-4, with D unclear. The germline V gene has CDR1 SEHNR and CDR2 FQNEAQ (reference sequence). The V gene lost 5 bases and the J gene lost 11 bases, with 18 bases spanning the gap. CDR3 length equals 14 residues. CDR3 amino acids: CASSPETRREKLFF. In DNA, the CDR3 is TGTGCCAGCAGCCCCGAGACACGGCGGGAGAAACTGTTTTTT.